The rows below give T cell receptor beta chains drawn from one sample of a study of blood T cell repertoires in COVID-19. TCRdb's copy holds only in-frame clones and misses some; the assay was immunoSEQ multiplex PCR. The repertoire has fewer than 200,000 clones, around 85% of them found once; the top ten carry 1.2%. Sequenced material: peripheral blood. These receptors were taken from a man in his 60s who had recovered from COVID-19. Each CDR3 is given with its conserved first and last residue. The D gene is left open where the match is weak. Clone size appears in some rows only: once, few, many, or a class for an expanded clone.

d_call,j_call,clone_size,v_call,cdr3_nt,cdr3_aa
TRBD2,TRBJ2-3,NA,TRBV7-3,TGTGCCAGCAGCTTAATGCCTAGCGGGGGGGCCCCAGATACGCAGTATTTT,CASSLMPSGGAPDTQYF
TRBD1,TRBJ2-7,NA,TRBV10-3,TGTGCCATCAGTGACCGGGACAGGGGACAAAATGCCTACGAGCAGTACTTC,CAISDRDRGQNAYEQYF
TRBD1,TRBJ1-1,NA,TRBV7-3,TGTGCCAGCAGCTTAATTCTGAGGGGGCAGTACCACACTGAAGCTTTCTTT,CASSLILRGQYHTEAFF
NA,TRBJ1-4,NA,TRBV29-1,TGCAGCGTTGAACTGGGACAAGGGGAAAAACTGTTTTTT,CSVELGQGEKLFF
NA,TRBJ1-6,NA,TRBV6-5,TGTGCCAGCAGCCCCTCCGGTAACCTCAATTCACCCCTCCACTTT,CASSPSGNLNSPLHF
TRBD1,TRBJ1-2,NA,TRBV7-2,TGTGCCAGCAGCTCCCGGGACAGTGAGGAGCTAATCTATGGCTACACCTTC,CASSSRDSEELIYGYTF
TRBD2,TRBJ2-1,NA,TRBV6-5,TGTGCCAGCAGATCGGGGGGGGCCCTCGATGAGCAGTTCTTC,CASRSGGALDEQFF
NA,TRBJ1-5,NA,TRBV5-1,TGCGCCAGCAGCCCCGGTGAAGGGGGCAATCAGCCCCAGCATTTT,CASSPGEGGNQPQHF
NA,TRBJ2-3,NA,TRBV18,TGTGCCAGCCGGGAGTACTCATCCACAGATACGCAGTATTTT,CASREYSSTDTQYF
TRBD1,TRBJ2-2,NA,TRBV27,TGTGCCAGCAGTTTAATCCCCCCGGACAGGGGGGGCACCGGGGAGCTGTTTTTT,CASSLIPPDRGGTGELFF
NA,TRBJ2-1,NA,TRBV5-6,TGTGCCAGCAGCTTTGGGCTTGGGGGGAGCTCCTACAATGAGCAGTTCTTC,CASSFGLGGSSYNEQFF
NA,TRBJ2-3,NA,TRBV24-1,TGTGCCTCGGCGGGAACTCCCTATACAGATACGCAGTATTTT,CASAGTPYTDTQYF
NA,TRBJ1-1,many,TRBV7-2,TGTGCCAGCAGCTTAATATCCAGGGGAAACACTGAAGCTTTCTTT,CASSLISRGNTEAFF
TRBD1,TRBJ2-2,NA,TRBV2,TGTGCCAGCAGAGCACCGGGACAGGGGGTTGCCGGGGAGCTGTTTTTT,CASRAPGQGVAGELFF
TRBD1,TRBJ1-3,NA,TRBV30,TGTGCCTGGAATAGTGGGACAGCTGGAAACACCATATATTTT,CAWNSGTAGNTIYF
TRBD1,TRBJ1-2,NA,TRBV3-1/TRBV3-2,TGTGCCAGCAGCCAAACCGGTTCAAAACAGGGGAAGGATGGCTACACCTTC,CASSQTGSKQGKDGYTF
NA,TRBJ1-1,NA,TRBV6-5,TGTGCCAGCAGTTACTCTGCGGAAGTCCCTGAAGCTTTCTTT,CASSYSAEVPEAFF
TRBD1,TRBJ1-2,NA,TRBV29-1,TGCAGCGCCCTAGGACAGGGAGTCTTAGGGGGGAATGGCTACACCTTC,CSALGQGVLGGNGYTF
NA,TRBJ1-2,once,TRBV19,TGTGCCAGTAGTAGCCCCGCGGTAGCTAACTATGGCTACACCTTC,CASSSPAVANYGYTF
NA,TRBJ1-5,NA,TRBV6-1,TGTGCCAGCAGTGAAGAATGGTGGACACGGCCCCAGCATTTT,CASSEEWWTRPQHF
TRBD1,TRBJ1-2,NA,TRBV14,TGTGCCAGCAGCCAAGCCTCGACAGGGGGAAACGGCTACACCTTC,CASSQASTGGNGYTF
TRBD1,TRBJ2-6,once,TRBV15,TGTGCCACCAGCAGGGCCGTTGGGACAGGAAACTCTGGGGCCAACGTCCTGACTTTC,CATSRAVGTGNSGANVLTF
NA,TRBJ2-7,NA,TRBV3-1/TRBV3-2,TGTGCCAGCAGCCAAGACAGAACCCTATCGCCGGAGGAGCAGTACTTC,CASSQDRTLSPEEQYF
TRBD1,TRBJ2-3,NA,TRBV14,TGTGCCAGCAGCCAAGACAGGGGGATCGATACGCAGTATTTT,CASSQDRGIDTQYF
TRBD2,TRBJ2-2,few,TRBV6-8,TGTGCCAGCAGTTACTCCGGGACTAGCGGGGGGGCCTCCGGGGAGCTGTTTTTT,CASSYSGTSGGASGELFF
NA,TRBJ2-1,once,TRBV29-1,TGCAGCGTTGAAGAAGGGGTTGAGGAGCAGTTCTTC,CSVEEGVEEQFF
NA,TRBJ1-5,NA,TRBV28,TGTGCCAGCAGTTACCCCCGAGGCAGCAATCAGCCCCAGCATTTT,CASSYPRGSNQPQHF
NA,TRBJ2-2,NA,TRBV6-4,TGTGCCAGCAGTGACACTCAAGACACCGGGGAGCTGTTTTTT,CASSDTQDTGELFF
NA,TRBJ2-5,NA,TRBV6-5,TGTGCCAGCAGAAAACCAGGGTCAAGGGGGACCCAGTACTTC,CASRKPGSRGTQYF
NA,TRBJ1-3,NA,TRBV5-6,TGTGCCAGCAGCACCCCGACAGAGAACTCTGGAAACACCATATATTTT,CASSTPTENSGNTIYF
NA,TRBJ1-5,few,TRBV4-3,TGCGCCAGCAGCCAAGGGGCAATAACGGGCAATCAGCCCCAGCATTTT,CASSQGAITGNQPQHF
TRBD2,TRBJ2-6,NA,TRBV28,TGTGCCAGCAGTTCCCCCGGTGAAGCGGGGAGCTCTGGGGCCAACGTCCTGACTTTC,CASSSPGEAGSSGANVLTF
TRBD2,TRBJ2-6,NA,TRBV9,TGTGCCAGCAGCGTAGGGGAGGGGTCTGGGGCCAACGTCCTGACTTTC,CASSVGEGSGANVLTF
TRBD1,TRBJ2-1,NA,TRBV5-4,TGTGCCAGCAGCGTCACAGGGGCTAAGCAGTTCTTC,CASSVTGAKQFF
NA,TRBJ2-3,NA,TRBV6-2/TRBV6-3,TGTGCCAGCAGTTACCTAGAAGGAATTGATACGCAGTATTTT,CASSYLEGIDTQYF
NA,TRBJ1-1,NA,TRBV7-2,TGTGCCAGCAGCTCACAGGGGAACACTGAAGCTTTCTTT,CASSSQGNTEAFF
TRBD2,TRBJ2-1,NA,TRBV7-2,TGTGCCAGCAGCCGGACTAGCGGGGGGGCGAATGAGCAGTTCTTC,CASSRTSGGANEQFF
TRBD1,TRBJ2-2,NA,TRBV6-4,TGTGCCAGCAGTCCTACCCGGACAGGGCCGAGCACCGGGGAGCTGTTTTTT,CASSPTRTGPSTGELFF
TRBD1,TRBJ1-2,NA,TRBV4-1,TGCGCCAGCAGCCATACCGGGACAGGCTGGAATGGCTACACCTTC,CASSHTGTGWNGYTF
TRBD1,TRBJ2-7,NA,TRBV10-2,TGCGCCAGCAGTGCCCCCAATAGACAGGGAGATTACGAGCAGTACTTC,CASSAPNRQGDYEQYF
NA,TRBJ1-5,NA,TRBV6-5,TGTGCCAGCAGTTACTCGTTCAGTAACAATCAGCCCCAGCATTTT,CASSYSFSNNQPQHF
TRBD1,TRBJ1-6,NA,TRBV11-3,TGTGCCAGCAGCATTGGGACAGAGAATTCACCCCTCCACTTT,CASSIGTENSPLHF
TRBD2,TRBJ2-3,NA,TRBV7-3,TGTGCCAGCAGCCTAGCGGGGGGCACAGATACGCAGTATTTT,CASSLAGGTDTQYF
TRBD2,TRBJ2-7,NA,TRBV20-1,TGCAGTGCTAGTCGGCTAGCGGGGCTCTACGAGCAGTACTTC,CSASRLAGLYEQYF
NA,TRBJ2-3,NA,TRBV19,TGTGCCAGTAGTCCTAGCACAGATACGCAGTATTTT,CASSPSTDTQYF
NA,TRBJ2-5,NA,TRBV5-1,TGCGCCAGCAGCTTGGGTGTGGCAGACCAAGAGACCCAGTACTTC,CASSLGVADQETQYF
NA,TRBJ1-2,NA,TRBV6-5,TGTGCCAGCAGTAGGAGGAACTATGGCTACACCTTC,CASSRRNYGYTF
TRBD1,TRBJ2-7,NA,TRBV11-2,TGTGCCAGCAGCTTAGGGGGGACAGGGCTCCACGAGCAGTACTTC,CASSLGGTGLHEQYF
TRBD1,TRBJ2-2,NA,TRBV7-8,TGTGCCAGCAGTCTAACAGGGGGCCCGGAGGGGGAGCTGTTTTTT,CASSLTGGPEGELFF
TRBD1,TRBJ2-1,NA,TRBV19,TGTGCCAGTGGACAGGCCTATAGGACATACAATGAGCAGTTCTTC,CASGQAYRTYNEQFF
TRBD1,TRBJ1-1,NA,TRBV2,TGTGCCAGCATGGTAGGGGGCTTGGGGACTGAAGCTTTCTTT,CASMVGGLGTEAFF
NA,TRBJ1-5,NA,TRBV7-9,TGTGCCAGCAGCTTAGCAGCAGGGGGCAATCAGCCCCAGCATTTT,CASSLAAGGNQPQHF
TRBD1,TRBJ2-1,NA,TRBV27,TGTGCCAGCAGCATCAGACAGGGCATCGGCAATGAGCAGTTCTTC,CASSIRQGIGNEQFF